This T cell receptor beta chain is from a study of radiation and T cells in renal cell carcinoma. Across the study: Nephrectomy followed 15 Gy stereotactic body radiation by 4 weeks.

The V end was cut by 2 bases, the J end by 9 bases, with 9 bases between. The CDR3 has 13 amino acids. The V gene's germline CDR1 is SGHTS and CDR2 YDEGEE. To note about this clone: The antigen remains unidentified.

Study outcomes and limitations: Top tumor clonotypes rose in blood 2 weeks post-radiation, then contracted.

The data were produced by immunoSEQ multiplex PCR, yet TCRdb's version contains in-frame clones alone and is incomplete. The sample consists of more than 95,000 clones, around 83% of them appearing once. Sample time point: baseline pretreatment blood. Treatment reported: 15 Gy SBRT to primary tumor, nephrectomy 4 weeks later. The sequencing here drew on blood, taken from a patient whose treatment included radiotherapy and nephrectomy. The source is a woman aged 60 to 75 with renal cell carcinoma. The rearrangement joins TRBV5-8 to TRBJ1-6; D remains unclear. In nucleotides, the CDR3 is TGTGCCAGCAGCTTAATTTATCGTTCACCCCTCCACTTT. It is translated as CASSLIYRSPLHF. Variable domain in full (rest from reference TRBV5-8 and TRBJ1-6): EAGVTQSPTHLIKTRGQQATLRCSPISGHTSVYWYQQALGLGLQFLLWYDEGEERNRGNFPPRFSGRQFPNYSSELNVNALELEDSALYLCASSLIYRSPLHFGNGTRLTVT.